The 30 T cell receptor beta chains below all came from one sample that was sequenced in a study of Ad26.COV2.S vaccination and SARS-CoV-2 variants. The assay was immunoSEQ multiplex PCR, and TCRdb's table has in-frame clones only and misses some. The sample yields about 430,000 clones, around 90% seen once. Treatment in this sample: approximately 18 received Ad26.COV2.S at low or high dose, single or two shots; a few received placebo; per-sample allocation not given. Samples analyzed were those drawn on day 63 after the first vaccine or placebo injection. The specimen comprised peripheral blood, sampled in a trial of Ad26.COV2.S vaccine versus placebo. These receptors all come from a person between 18 and 65 years old who received the Ad26.COV2.S COVID-19 vaccine or a placebo.

The chain links TRBV18 to TRBJ2-2; D unclear. Deletions cut 1 base from V and 7 bases from J, with 7 bases between. In germline, CDR1 is KGHSH, CDR2 LQKENI. The CDR3 totals 13 residues. The DNA for the CDR3 is TGTGCCAGCTCACCACGTTTGGACGGGGAGCTGTTTTTT. Amino acids: CASSPRLDGELFF.

To note about this clone: Other DNA sequences in the same sample also yield this CDR3. The chain recombines TRBV6-5 with TRBJ2-1; D call uncertain. The CDR3 length is 13 residues. CDR1 is MNHEY and CDR2 is SVGAGI in the germline V gene. V gave up 0 bases and J gave up 4 bases, with 4 bases separating them. This CDR3 reads CASSYSTYNEQFF. CDR3 nucleotide sequence: TGTGCCAGCAGTTACTCCACTTACAATGAGCAGTTCTTC.

V is TRBV30 and J is TRBJ2-1; the match to TRBD2 covers 11 bases. The CDR3 is 14 amino acids. With 1 base clipped from V and 10 bases from J, the junction kept 6 bases outside the gene matches. Germline CDR1 is GTSNPN and CDR2 is SVGIG (reference sequence). CDR3 bases: TGTGCCTGGAGTGCTAGCGGGAGGCTCGGGGAGCAGTTCTTC. This sequence encodes CAWSASGRLGEQFF.

The rearrangement uses TRBV28 and TRBJ2-7; no clear D gene. The ends were cut back, 7 bases at V and 5 bases at J, with 12 bases in the middle. Per the germline V gene, CDR1 is MDHEN and CDR2 is SYDVKM. This CDR3 is built from 12 residues. CDR3 region: CASTADVDEQYF. CDR3 nucleotides: TGTGCCAGCACAGCAGACGTTGACGAGCAGTACTTC.

This clone was seen just once. The chain links TRBV2 to TRBJ1-2; no definite D call. The germline V gene encodes CDR1 SNHLY and CDR2 FYNNEI. The CDR3 has 15 amino acids. The germline V and J ends were trimmed by 1 base and 4 bases, with 13 bases remaining between them. CDR3 residues: CASSEGRIHTYGYTF. The CDR3 coding sequence is TGTGCCAGCAGTGAAGGTCGGATTCATACCTATGGCTACACCTTC.

This sequence joins TRBV7-6 and TRBJ1-4; 10 bases map to TRBD1. CDR1 and CDR2 (germline): SGHVS, FNYEAQ. This CDR3 has 16 amino acids. V shed 5 bases, J shed 3 bases, and the junction held 6 bases outside the gene matches. This chain's CDR3 is CASSPRQGASNEKLFF. The CDR3 DNA follows: TGTGCCAGCAGCCCCCGACAGGGGGCCTCTAATGAAAAACTGTTTTTT. The full variable domain, with the rest looked up from reference TRBV7-6 and TRBJ1-4, is GAGVSQSPRYKVTKRGQDVALRCDPISGHVSLYWYRQALGQGPEFLTYFNYEAQQDKSGLPNDRFSAERPEGSISTLTIQRTEQRDSAMYRCASSPRQGASNEKLFFGSGTQLSVL.

The gene calls are TRBV4-3 and TRBJ2-7; D is unresolved. The CDR3 has 15 residues. V was shortened by 0 bases and J by 2 bases, with 11 bases between the two germline ends. CDR1 and CDR2 (germline): LGHNA, YSLEER. The chain's CDR3 is CASSQDLQKTYEQYF. CDR3 sequence (DNA): TGCGCCAGCAGCCAAGATCTACAGAAGACCTACGAGCAGTACTTC.

The gene calls are TRBV27 and TRBJ2-7; D unclear. Germline V gives CDR1 MNHEY, CDR2 SMNVEV (reference sequence). The CDR3 consists of 13 residues. Between the trimmed V and J ends, which lost 3 bases and 3 bases, there was a span of 9 bases. The CDR3 reads CASSFQEHYEQYF. DNA for the CDR3: TGTGCCAGCAGTTTTCAGGAGCACTACGAGCAGTACTTC.

Regarding this clone: One end of the junction fails to match germline, which may point to a read error. The V and J genes are TRBV5-6 and TRBJ1-2; 9 nucleotides match TRBD1. CDR1 and CDR2 (germline): SGHDT, YYEEEE. The CDR3 is 13 amino acids. The CDR3 region is CASRLDRGYGYTF. CDR3 nucleotides: TGTGCCAGCAGATTGGACAGGGGCTATGGCTACACCTTC.

J is TRBJ2-6 and V is TRBV28; tentatively, D is TRBD2 (6 bases). Germline-derived CDR1 and CDR2 are MDHEN and SYDVKM. The germline V and J ends were trimmed by 6 bases and 0 bases, with 9 bases remaining between them. This CDR3 region has 15 residues. CDR3 loop: CASSGGHSGANVLTF. CDR3 sequence (DNA): TGTGCCAGCAGCGGAGGGCACTCTGGGGCCAACGTCCTGACTTTC.

J is TRBJ2-6 and V is TRBV9, with 10 bases aligning to TRBD1. The V gene end was trimmed by 2 bases and the J gene end by 2 bases; junction bases not matched to a gene: 7. The CDR3 extends over 18 amino acids. Looked up from germline, CDR1 is SGDLS and CDR2 is YYNGEE. CDR3 nucleotides: TGTGCCAGCAGCGTGGGGCCGGGACAGGGGACTGGGGCCAACGTCCTGACTTTC. This sequence encodes CASSVGPGQGTGANVLTF. Full variable domain (missing parts from reference TRBV9 and TRBJ2-6): DSGVTQTPKHLITATGQRVTLRCSPRSGDLSVYWYQQSLDQGLQFLIQYYNGEERAKGNILERFSAQQFPDLHSELNLSSLELGDSALYFCASSVGPGQGTGANVLTFGAGSRLTVL.

The V call is TRBV15, the J call TRBJ2-6; 11 bases are a match to TRBD1. V gave up 0 bases and J gave up 3 bases; unmatched junction bases: 4. From germline, CDR1 is LNHNV and CDR2 YYDKDF (reference sequence). The CDR3 runs to 18 residues. The CDR3 bases are TGTGCCACCAGCAGAGATTGGGACAGGGGGGTTGGGGCCAACGTCCTGACTTTC. This codes for CATSRDWDRGVGANVLTF.

The chain employs TRBV7-2 and TRBJ2-3; TRBD2 is a possible D gene (6 bases). The V end lost 2 bases, the J end lost 6 bases, and 15 bases lay between the germline ends. CDR1 and CDR2 from the germline V gene are SGHTA and FQGNSA. This CDR3 has 15 residues. CDR3 amino acids: CASSLIGSSADTQYF. CDR3 DNA sequence: TGTGCCAGCAGCTTAATTGGTTCTAGCGCCGATACGCAGTATTTT. Full variable domain (rest looked up from reference TRBV7-2 and TRBJ2-3): GAGVSQSPSNKVTEKGKDVELRCDPISGHTALYWYRQSLGQGLEFLIYFQGNSAPDKSGLPSDRFSAERTGGSVSTLTIQRTQQEDSAVYLCASSLIGSSADTQYFGPGTRLTVL.

CDR3 sequence (DNA): TGTGCCAGCAGCTTAGATCGGTCAGATACGCAGTATTTT. Its translation: CASSLDRSDTQYF. The genes are TRBV11-2 and TRBJ2-3; no clear D gene. CDR1 is SGHAT, CDR2 FQNNGV, per germline. The V and J ends lost 0 bases and 4 bases respectively, with 5 bases between them. This CDR3 is built from 13 residues.

The J gene is TRBJ2-1, the V gene TRBV7-2; possibly TRBD1 for D (6 bases). Per germline, CDR1 SGHTA and CDR2 FQGNSA. Trimming removed 5 bases at V and 6 bases at J, with 14 bases between. The CDR3 totals 14 residues. The CDR3 sequence is CASSPHQGINEQFF. As DNA, the CDR3 is TGTGCCAGCAGCCCACACCAGGGGATCAATGAGCAGTTCTTC.

The chain uses TRBV29-1 and TRBJ2-7, with a tentative D call TRBD2 (6 bases). CDR1 is SQVTM, CDR2 ANQGSEA, per germline. The CDR3 covers 13 residues. Between the trimmed V and J ends, which lost 4 bases and 3 bases, there was a span of 13 bases. The DNA of the CDR3 is TGCAGCGTTGGGTTAGCGGAGGACTACGAGCAGTACTTC. It specifies CSVGLAEDYEQYF.

The chain recombines TRBV7-6 with TRBJ1-1; possibly TRBD1 for D (6 bases). The CDR3 covers 16 residues. Per germline, CDR1 SGHVS and CDR2 FNYEAQ. V was cut by 5 bases and J by 0 bases, with 16 bases left in between. CDR3 coding DNA: TGTGCCAGCAGCCACACAAAACAGGGTTTGAACACTGAAGCTTTCTTT. Translating gives CASSHTKQGLNTEAFF.

The gene calls are TRBV6-5 and TRBJ2-2, with D unresolved. Germline V gene data show CDR1 as MNHEY and CDR2 as SVGAGI. The CDR3 runs 15 residues. V was cut by 0 bases and J by 8 bases, with 13 bases left in between. The CDR3 nucleotides are TGTGCCAGCAGTTACTCGAGAAGGTCTGGTGGGGAGCTGTTTTTT. It specifies CASSYSRRSGGELFF.

The chain recombines TRBV3-1 (or the pseudogene TRBV3-2) with TRBJ1-5; D is unresolved. This CDR3 has 16 residues. Germline loops: CDR1 LGHDT, CDR2 YNNKEL (reference sequence). V was trimmed by 0 bases and J by 5 bases, leaving 14 bases between them. This CDR3 reads CASSQDVGQTYQPQHF. For the CDR3, the DNA is TGTGCCAGCAGCCAAGATGTCGGCCAGACCTATCAGCCCCAGCATTTT.

The chain couples TRBV7-8 to TRBJ2-1; 8 bases agree with TRBD2. Germline loops: CDR1 SGHVS, CDR2 FQNEAQ. CDR3 length: 15 residues. Trimming at V came to 6 bases and at J to 2 bases, leaving 6 bases not matched to a gene. Written as DNA, the CDR3 is TGTGCCAGCAGTGGAGCGGGAGTGGCCTACAATGAGCAGTTCTTC. Its protein product is CASSGAGVAYNEQFF. The full variable domain, with the rest looked up from reference TRBV7-8 and TRBJ2-1, is GAGVSQSPRYKVAKRGQDVALRCDPISGHVSLFWYQQALGQGPEFLTYFQNEAQLDKSGLPSDRFFAERPEGSVSTLKIQRTQQEDSAVYLCASSGAGVAYNEQFFGPGTRLTVL.

The V gene is TRBV7-9, the J gene TRBJ1-1; D not resolved. The germline V gene has CDR1 SEHNR and CDR2 FQNEAQ (reference sequence). V was clipped by 2 bases and J by 1 base, with 8 bases between them. This CDR3 has 14 residues. The CDR3 DNA follows: TGTGCCAGCAGCTTAAGTTACGGGAACACTGAAGCTTTCTTT. As protein: CASSLSYGNTEAFF.

In its sample, this clone was seen a few times. The V call is TRBV2, the J call TRBJ1-6; 7 nucleotides match TRBD1. The CDR3 spans 14 residues. V lost 7 bases to trimming and J lost 6 bases; unmatched junction nucleotides: 6. The V gene's germline CDR1 is SNHLY and CDR2 FYNNEI. CDR3: CASTQTGSNSPLHF. The CDR3 DNA reads as TGTGCCAGCACCCAGACAGGGTCTAATTCACCCCTCCACTTT.

The chain recombines TRBV12-3 or TRBV12-4 with TRBJ1-5; D uncertain. V lost 7 bases to trimming and J lost 6 bases, with 13 bases between them. The CDR3 runs 13 residues. CDR3 sequence reads: CASTKDGFQPQHF. Here the CDR3 DNA reads TGTGCCAGCACCAAGGACGGGTTTCAGCCCCAGCATTTT.

This clone was recorded once. The V and J genes are TRBV6-2 or TRBV6-3 and TRBJ2-5, with D perhaps TRBD1 (6 bases). The CDR3 totals 16 residues. Germline assignment: CDR1 MNHEY and CDR2 SVGEGT. Trimming pared 2 bases from V and 4 bases from J, leaving 17 bases between. The CDR3 sequence: CASSYPIGGNGETQYF. In nucleotides, the CDR3 is TGTGCCAGCAGTTACCCGATTGGGGGCAACGGAGAGACCCAGTACTTC.

The rearrangement uses TRBV5-1 and TRBJ1-4; D is uncertain. Per the germline V gene, CDR1 is SGHRS and CDR2 is YFSETQ. This CDR3 is 15 amino acids long. The V gene lost 2 bases and the J gene lost 0 bases, with 8 bases spanning the gap. In DNA form, the CDR3 reads TGCGCCAGCAGCTTTACTGGTGCAACTAATGAAAAACTGTTTTTT. Its protein product is CASSFTGATNEKLFF.

Regarding this clone: This sample includes further DNA sequences coding for the same CDR3. The chain combines TRBV6-5 with TRBJ1-1; 11 nucleotides match TRBD1. This CDR3 comprises 14 residues. The germline CDR1 and CDR2 sequences are MNHEY and SVGAGI. Germline trimming cut 6 bases from V and 5 bases from J; bases unmatched to any gene: 5. CDR3 region: CASSLGTGGTEAFF. As DNA, the CDR3 is TGTGCCAGCAGCCTTGGGACAGGGGGGACTGAAGCTTTCTTT.

The genes are TRBV7-8 and TRBJ2-3; D unclear. The length of the CDR3 is 16 residues. V was pared by 2 bases and J by 0 bases, with 12 bases between. From germline, CDR1 is SGHVS and CDR2 FQNEAQ. The CDR3 reads CASSLFVGSSTDTQYF. DNA of the CDR3: TGTGCCAGCAGCTTATTCGTCGGATCTAGCACAGATACGCAGTATTTT.

The gene calls are TRBV12-3 or TRBV12-4 and TRBJ2-1, with no clear D. Trimming took off 7 bases at V and 10 bases at J, with 14 bases between the two ends. This CDR3 is 12 amino acids long. CDR3 residues: CASNTQSLEQFF. As DNA, the CDR3 is TGTGCCAGCAATACGCAGAGTTTAGAGCAGTTCTTC.

The V call is TRBV9, the J call TRBJ1-1; 9 nucleotides agree with TRBD1. V was clipped by 3 bases and J by 5 bases; unmatched bases: 8. The CDR3 is 15 residues long. Germline loops: CDR1 SGDLS, CDR2 YYNGEE. CDR3 coding DNA: TGTGCCAGCAGCGCCACAACAGGGGGCCGAACTGAAGCTTTCTTT. Amino acid sequence: CASSATTGGRTEAFF.

The J gene is TRBJ2-7, the V gene TRBV25-1; D ambiguous. Germline CDR1 reads MGHDK; CDR2 reads SYGVNS. The CDR3 length is 14 residues. V was clipped by 1 base and J by 3 bases, with 10 bases between them. The CDR3 protein is CASSESPANYEQYF. For the CDR3, the DNA is TGTGCCAGCAGTGAATCCCCGGCCAACTACGAGCAGTACTTC.